These 11 T cell receptor beta chains came from one sample sequenced in a study of T cell responses to AZD1222 COVID-19 vaccine. Only in-frame clones appear in the TCRdb table, and some are missing; sequencing was by immunoSEQ multiplex PCR. The table has 60,000 to 75,000 clones, roughly 84% seen once. This sample comprised peripheral blood, obtained on day 0 of AZD1222 vaccination. The receptors derive from an adult in good health.

The rearrangement joins TRBV25-1 to TRBJ1-1; a possible D gene is TRBD1 (6 bases). The V end was cut by 6 bases, the J end by 7 bases, with 18 bases between. CDR1 is MGHDK, CDR2 SYGVNS, per germline. The length of the CDR3 is 14 residues. The CDR3 DNA is TGTGCCAGCAGCCCATTAGGGGGGGGCGATGAAGCTTTCTTT. Translating it yields CASSPLGGGDEAFF.

The chain couples TRBV11-3 to TRBJ2-3; 7 bases agree with TRBD2. Germline V lookup: CDR1 SGHNT, CDR2 YENEEA. With V trimmed by 1 base and J by 3 bases, 10 bases remained unmatched. The CDR3 extends over 17 amino acids. CDR3 in amino acids: CASSLGLARAGTDTQYF. DNA of the CDR3: TGTGCCAGCAGCTTAGGGCTCGCGCGAGCGGGGACAGATACGCAGTATTTT.

V and J are TRBV11-1 and TRBJ2-2, with D tentatively TRBD1 or TRBD2 (6 bases each). The CDR3 is 16 amino acids. Looked up from germline, CDR1 is SGHAT and CDR2 is FQDESV (reference sequence). The V gene lost 5 bases and the J gene lost 7 bases, with 20 bases spanning the gap. CDR3: CASSPGAFGSGGELFF. The DNA of the CDR3 is TGTGCCAGCAGCCCGGGGGCTTTTGGGTCAGGCGGGGAGCTGTTTTTT.

The chain uses TRBV5-4 and TRBJ2-1; TRBD1 aligns across 9 bases. Per germline, CDR1 SGHNT and CDR2 YYREEE (reference sequence). There are 15 residues in the CDR3. Trimming cost V 5 bases and J 2 bases; bases outside gene matches: 5. The chain's CDR3 is CASSPDRGAYNEQFF. The CDR3, as DNA: TGTGCCAGCAGTCCGGACAGGGGAGCCTACAATGAGCAGTTCTTC.

The gene calls are TRBV5-5 and TRBJ1-2; D call uncertain. There are 15 residues in the CDR3. Germline CDR1 and CDR2: SGHKS and YYEKEE (reference sequence). The V and J ends lost 6 bases and 1 base respectively, with 16 bases between them. In DNA form, the CDR3 reads TGTGCCAGCACAAGGGCAGGCAATTTTAACTATGGCTACACCTTC. Protein product: CASTRAGNFNYGYTF.

This clone has only a few counts. V gene TRBV5-1 combines with J gene TRBJ1-4; D is unclear. This CDR3 has 13 residues. The V end was cut by 2 bases, the J end by 5 bases, with 7 bases between. The germline V gene has CDR1 SGHRS and CDR2 YFSETQ. The CDR3 DNA reads as TGCGCCAGCAGCTTATTGGGGAATGAAAAACTGTTTTTT. Amino acids: CASSLLGNEKLFF.

This clone has only one observation. This chain links TRBV4-1 with TRBJ1-5, with D unclear. V was trimmed by 0 bases and J by 6 bases, leaving 15 bases between them. This CDR3 has 16 amino acids. The germline V gene has CDR1 MGHRA and CDR2 YSYEKL. The CDR3 sequence is CASSQDLWQRGQPQHF. The CDR3 region has the DNA TGCGCCAGCAGCCAAGATCTTTGGCAGCGGGGTCAGCCCCAGCATTTT.

This sequence joins TRBV19 and TRBJ2-1; 14 bases map to TRBD2. The CDR3 consists of 16 residues. V gave up 5 bases and J gave up 8 bases; unmatched junction bases: 8. The germline CDR1 and CDR2 sequences are LNHDA and SQIVND (reference sequence). CDR3 residues: CASSVRLAGGPDEQFF. CDR3 nucleotides: TGTGCCAGTAGTGTTAGACTAGCGGGAGGGCCCGATGAGCAGTTCTTC.

The genes are TRBV6-2 or TRBV6-3 and TRBJ1-2; no clear D gene. The germline CDR1 and CDR2 sequences are MNHEY and SVGEGT. The CDR3 covers 14 residues. The germline V and J ends were trimmed by 0 bases and 4 bases, with 9 bases remaining between them. The CDR3 loop reads CASSYSGFGYGYTF. CDR3 DNA: TGTGCCAGCAGTTACTCCGGGTTTGGCTATGGCTACACCTTC.

This clone has a single count. The chain is built from TRBV29-1 and TRBJ1-6; TRBD1 is a possible D gene (5 bases). The CDR3 is 13 residues long. The ends were cut back, 7 bases at V and 10 bases at J, with 17 bases in the middle. The V gene's germline CDR1 is SQVTM and CDR2 ANQGSEA. Here the CDR3 DNA reads TGCAGCGCCTCGACAGAAGGTCGATCACCCCTCCACTTT. Encoded protein: CSASTEGRSPLHF.

The chain uses TRBV7-9 and TRBJ1-2; D possibly corresponds to TRBD1 (5 bases). The CDR3 covers 13 residues. Trimming took 1 base from V and 8 from J, leaving 11 bases between them. From germline, CDR1 is SEHNR and CDR2 FQNEAQ (reference sequence). The DNA of the CDR3 is TGTGCCAGCAGCTTAGAGGGACCGCTCGGCTACACCTTC. It is translated as CASSLEGPLGYTF.